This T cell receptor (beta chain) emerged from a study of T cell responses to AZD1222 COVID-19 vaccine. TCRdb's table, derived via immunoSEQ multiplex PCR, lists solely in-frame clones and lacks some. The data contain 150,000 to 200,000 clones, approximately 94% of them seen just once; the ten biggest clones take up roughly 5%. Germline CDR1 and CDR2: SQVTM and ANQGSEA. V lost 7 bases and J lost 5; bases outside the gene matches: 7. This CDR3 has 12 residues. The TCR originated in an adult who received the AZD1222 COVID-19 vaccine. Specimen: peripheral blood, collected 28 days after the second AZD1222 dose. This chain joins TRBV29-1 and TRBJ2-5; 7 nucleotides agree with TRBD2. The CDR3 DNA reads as TGCAGCGCTGCTTACGGGAGGGAGACCCAGTACTTC. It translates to CSAAYGRETQYF. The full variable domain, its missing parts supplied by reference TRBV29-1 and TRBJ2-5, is SAVISQKPSRDICQRGTSLTIQCQVDSQVTMMFWYRQQPGQSLTLIATANQGSEATYESGFVIDKFPISRPNLTFSTLTVSNMSPEDSSIYLCSAAYGRETQYFGPGTRLLVL.